The 13 T cell receptor beta chains given below trace back to one sample, sequenced in a study of T cells in Graves' hyperthyroidism and ophthalmopathy (dated by TCRdb to 2018 to 2020). The method behind the library was multiplex PCR. TCRdb lists the instrument as Illumina HiSeq 2000. TCR beta CDR3 regions were amplified from RNA transcripts. The TCR CDR3 was subjected to a first round of RT-PCR using the HTBI primer set and the Qiagen OneStep RT-PCR kit. Using fastp at Q25 and MiXCR, TCRdb reprocessed the public reads and kept productive beta chains. Identical CDR3 proteins give one entry, which carries the most common genes and DNA. The sample table lists some 550,000 distinct CDR3 sequences, approximately 15% of them with a count of one. Of the sample, 2.5% to 4% is held by the ten largest clones. Sample: blood. The receptors here all came from a woman in her thirties or forties with Graves' ophthalmopathy.

The genes are TRBV2 and TRBJ2-3, with D perhaps being TRBD1 or TRBD2 (6 bases each). The germline V and J ends were trimmed by 8 bases and 6 bases, with 9 bases remaining between them. The length of the CDR3 is 11 residues. The germline CDR1 and CDR2 sequences are SNHLY and FYNNEI. The CDR3 bases are TGTGCCAGCGGGGGGCCGGATACGCAGTATTTT. Its protein is CASGGPDTQYF.

This clonotype was seen ten or more times. This chain connects TRBV6-1 to TRBJ2-7, with 12 bases identical to TRBD2. There are 15 residues in the CDR3. CDR1 MNHNS and CDR2 SASEGT come from the germline V gene. V trimming: 5 bases; J trimming: 3 bases; junction bases outside the gene matches: 5. The CDR3 region has the DNA TGTGCCAGCAGTTATGCTAGCGGGAGGGACTACGAGCAGTACTTC. Translation: CASSYASGRDYEQYF.

The table lists this clonotype with many counts. The chain employs TRBV30 and TRBJ1-4; D is perhaps TRBD1 (6 bases). The CDR3 is 14 amino acids. Germline CDR1 GTSNPN, CDR2 SVGIG (reference sequence). The V end was cut by 3 bases, the J end by 2 bases, with 10 bases between. In DNA form, the CDR3 reads TGTGCCTGGAGCCGGACAGCTACTAATGAAAAACTGTTTTTT. This sequence encodes CAWSRTATNEKLFF.

This clonotype was counted ten times or more. The rearrangement uses TRBV5-1 and TRBJ2-3, with 8 bases matching TRBD2. The germline V gene has CDR1 SGHRS and CDR2 YFSETQ. The CDR3 has 15 residues. The V gene end was trimmed by 5 bases and the J gene end by 3 bases; junction bases not matched to a gene: 8. This CDR3 reads CASREAGARTDTQYF. DNA for the CDR3: TGCGCCAGCAGAGAAGCGGGGGCTCGTACAGATACGCAGTATTTT. Filled out from reference TRBV5-1 and TRBJ2-3, the complete variable domain reads KAGVTQTPRYLIKTRGQQVTLSCSPISGHRSVSWYQQTPGQGLQFLFEYFSETQRNKGNFPGRFSGRQFSNSRSEMNVSTLELGDSALYLCASREAGARTDTQYFGPGTRLTVL.

This clonotype was seen ten or more times. The V and J genes are TRBV18 and TRBJ2-7; no definite D call. The V gene lost 1 base and the J gene lost 7 bases, with 14 bases spanning the gap. The CDR3 spans 14 residues. CDR1 and CDR2 from the germline V gene are KGHSH and LQKENI. This CDR3 is CASSPLSDSREQYF. The CDR3 DNA reads TGTGCCAGCTCACCACTCTCCGACTCAAGGGAGCAGTACTTC.

With regard to this clonotype: A read error may explain this, as a much larger clone is one base away. The V and J genes are TRBV6-1 and TRBJ1-1, with D perhaps matching TRBD1 (6 bases). Germline CDR1 reads MNHNS; CDR2 reads SASEGT. The length of the CDR3 is 15 residues. The CDR3 DNA reads as TGTGCCAGCAATGAAATCGGGGGGCTTGGCACTGAAGCTTTCTTT. Residues: CASNEIGGLGTEAFF.

Note on this clonotype: This clone may be a read error of a much larger clone one base away. The chain links TRBV5-1 to TRBJ2-7; 7 bases align to TRBD1. This CDR3 is built from 14 residues. In germline, CDR1 is SGHRS, CDR2 YFSETQ. CDR3 nucleotide sequence: TGCGCCAGCAGCGCGACAGGGAATATCTACGAGCAGTGCTTC. It is translated as CASSATGNIYEQCF.

This clonotype has more than one count but fewer than ten. This chain joins TRBV7-9 and TRBJ1-2; 9 bases agree with TRBD1. With 2 bases clipped from V and 3 bases from J, the junction kept 4 bases outside the gene matches. This CDR3 spans 15 amino acids. Germline V lookup: CDR1 SEHNR, CDR2 FQNEAQ (reference sequence). The CDR3 spells CASSLFGDRDYGYTF. CDR3 sequence (DNA): TGTGCCAGCAGCTTATTCGGGGACAGGGACTATGGCTACACCTTC.

This clonotype has ten or more counts. The V call is TRBV28, the J call TRBJ2-3; D possibly corresponds to TRBD2 (5 bases). The CDR3 length is 15 residues. V dropped 3 bases and J dropped 11 bases, with 21 bases sitting between them. Per the germline V gene, CDR1 is MDHEN and CDR2 is SYDVKM. CDR3 loop: CASSLVAETGIGQYF. The CDR3 nucleotides are TGTGCCAGCAGTTTGGTGGCGGAGACGGGAATTGGGCAGTATTTT.

This clonotype appeared many times. The genes are TRBV3-1 and TRBJ1-2; D call uncertain. This CDR3 is 15 amino acids long. The V gene's germline CDR1 is LGHDT and CDR2 YNNKEL (reference sequence). V lost 5 bases, J lost 0 bases, and 13 bases lay in between. CDR3 nucleotides: TGTGCCAGCAGCACCTACCAGGAAGCTAACTATGGCTACACCTTC. This translates into CASSTYQEANYGYTF.

This clonotype was seen at least ten times. This chain connects TRBV20-1 to TRBJ1-1; tentative D call: TRBD1 (6 bases). Germline V lookup: CDR1 DFQATT, CDR2 SNEGSKA (reference sequence). V lost 0 bases and J 1 base, leaving 9 bases between the germline ends. CDR3 length: 14 residues. The CDR3 region has the DNA TGCAGTGCTAGAGATCCCAGGGGGAACACTGAAGCTTTCTTT. It specifies CSARDPRGNTEAFF.

The rearrangement joins TRBV3-1 to TRBJ2-1; TRBD1 aligns across 8 bases. CDR3 size: 18 residues. V lost 3 bases and J lost 6; bases outside the gene matches: 16. Germline V gene lookup returns CDR1 LGHDT and CDR2 YNNKEL (reference sequence). The CDR3 bases are TGTGCCAGCAGCCAGGTGGGGCAGGGGCAGGGGGCGTTCAATGAGCAGTTCTTC. It yields the protein CASSQVGQGQGAFNEQFF.

This clonotype was counted at least ten times. The chain combines TRBV6-5 with TRBJ1-5; 7 bases map to TRBD1. The CDR3 is 15 residues long. V lost 0 bases and J lost 6; bases outside the gene matches: 5. Germline CDR1 reads MNHEY; CDR2 reads SVGAGI. The CDR3 coding sequence is TGTGCCAGCAGTTACTCTAGGGGGCAGGGTCAGCCCCAGCATTTT. Protein: CASSYSRGQGQPQHF.